This is a list of T cell receptor beta chains from one sample in a study of blood T cell repertoires in COVID-19. The assay was immunoSEQ multiplex PCR, and TCRdb's table has in-frame clones only and misses some. Here the sample spans fewer than 150,000 clones, roughly 80% being singletons. Source material: peripheral blood. Receptor source: a man aged 50-60 years with acute or convalescent COVID-19. Both conserved end residues are part of each CDR3. D genes are given only for firm matches. Clone size is not always given. Where it is, it says once, few, many or a class for expanded clones.

J: TRBJ2-7; V: TRBV5-1; D: TRBD1; size: NA; DNA: TGCGCCAGCAGCCGGGACAGCTACGGAGAGCAGTACTTC; CDR3: CASSRDSYGEQYF
J: TRBJ2-7; V: TRBV6-5; D: NA; size: NA; DNA: TGTGCCAGCAGTTCCATAAGTGGGGGAGCGGGCGAGCAGTACTTC; CDR3: CASSSISGGAGEQYF
J: TRBJ1-2; V: TRBV6-5; D: TRBD1; size: NA; DNA: TGTGCCAGCAGAGAGGACAGGGGAAATGGCTACACCTTC; CDR3: CASREDRGNGYTF
J: TRBJ1-3; V: TRBV29-1; D: NA; size: NA; DNA: TGCAGCGTCGAGGGAACTGGAAACACCATATATTTT; CDR3: CSVEGTGNTIYF
J: TRBJ2-1; V: TRBV5-1; D: TRBD2; size: NA; DNA: TGCGCCAGCAGCTTGCAACTAGCGGGGGTCTCCTACAATGAGCAGTTCTTC; CDR3: CASSLQLAGVSYNEQFF
J: TRBJ2-3; V: TRBV7-3; D: TRBD1; size: few; DNA: TGTGCCAGCAGCCCCCGGACAGGGCCCACAGATACGCAGTATTTT; CDR3: CASSPRTGPTDTQYF
J: TRBJ2-1; V: TRBV5-1; D: TRBD1; size: NA; DNA: TGCGCCAGCAGCAAGGGACAGGGGTTCAATGAGCAGTTCTTC; CDR3: CASSKGQGFNEQFF
J: TRBJ2-2; V: TRBV27; D: NA; size: medium-sized; DNA: TGTGCCAGCAAGATGAGGCGGTACACCGGGGAGCTGTTTTTT; CDR3: CASKMRRYTGELFF
J: TRBJ1-1; V: TRBV11-3; D: NA; size: NA; DNA: TGTGCCAGCAGCTTATTGGCAACGACTGAAGCTTTCTTT; CDR3: CASSLLATTEAFF
J: TRBJ2-1; V: TRBV2; D: TRBD2; size: once; DNA: TGTGCCACCACATCGGGGCGGGAGGGGTACAATGAGCAGTTCTTC; CDR3: CATTSGREGYNEQFF
J: TRBJ2-3; V: TRBV6-6; D: TRBD2; size: once; DNA: TGTGCCAGCAGTCACGGGCTAGCGGGAGGGCCCTCTGCGACAGATACGCAGTATTTT; CDR3: CASSHGLAGGPSATDTQYF
J: TRBJ2-2; V: TRBV4-2; D: NA; size: NA; DNA: TGTGCCAGCAGCCCTCAGACGAACACCGGGGAGCTGTTTTTT; CDR3: CASSPQTNTGELFF
J: TRBJ1-1; V: TRBV28; D: TRBD1; size: NA; DNA: TGTGCCAGCAGTTTGCCCGGACAGGGGGCACTAAAGGGGACTGAAGCTTTCTTT; CDR3: CASSLPGQGALKGTEAFF
J: TRBJ2-7; V: TRBV27; D: TRBD2; size: NA; DNA: TGTGCCAGCAGTTTAAGACTAGCGACAAACTACGAGCAGTACTTC; CDR3: CASSLRLATNYEQYF
J: TRBJ1-5; V: TRBV10-3; D: NA; size: NA; DNA: TGTGCCATCAGTGAGTCTGCCAGTAGCAATCAGCCCCAGCATTTT; CDR3: CAISESASSNQPQHF
J: TRBJ2-3; V: TRBV6-6; D: TRBD1; size: NA; DNA: TGTGCCAGCACCCGACAGGGGAGAGGAACAGATACGCAGTATTTT; CDR3: CASTRQGRGTDTQYF
J: TRBJ1-2; V: TRBV27; D: TRBD1; size: NA; DNA: TGTGCCAGCAGTTCGCACAGGGGAATTGACTATGGCTACACCTTC; CDR3: CASSSHRGIDYGYTF
J: TRBJ1-4; V: TRBV18; D: NA; size: NA; DNA: TGTGCCAGCTCACCAGGCCGGGACACCTATGAAAAACTGTTTTTT; CDR3: CASSPGRDTYEKLFF
J: TRBJ1-6; V: TRBV6-5; D: TRBD1; size: NA; DNA: TGTGCCAGCAGAGTCGGGACAGCCGACGGTTCACCCCTCCACTTT; CDR3: CASRVGTADGSPLHF